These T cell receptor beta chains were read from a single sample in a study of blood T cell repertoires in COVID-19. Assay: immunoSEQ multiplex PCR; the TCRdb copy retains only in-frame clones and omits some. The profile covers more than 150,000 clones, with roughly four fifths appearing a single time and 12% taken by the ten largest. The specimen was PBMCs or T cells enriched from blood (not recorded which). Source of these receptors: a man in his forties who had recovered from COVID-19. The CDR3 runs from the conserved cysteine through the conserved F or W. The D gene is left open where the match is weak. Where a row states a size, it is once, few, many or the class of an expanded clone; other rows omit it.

CDR3 DNA: TGTGCCAGCAGTGATTCGGCGGAGTTGAACACTGAAGCTTTCTTT; CDR3 protein: CASSDSAELNTEAFF; V gene: TRBV2; J gene: TRBJ1-1; clone size: -; D gene: -
CDR3 DNA: TGTGCCAGCAGCTCCGTGGGAGGGAACACTGAAGCTTTCTTT; CDR3 protein: CASSSVGGNTEAFF; V gene: TRBV7-3; J gene: TRBJ1-1; clone size: -; D gene: -
CDR3 DNA: TGCAGCGTTGGGAATAGAGGGGAGACCCAGTACTTC; CDR3 protein: CSVGNRGETQYF; V gene: TRBV29-1; J gene: TRBJ2-5; clone size: -; D gene: -
CDR3 DNA: TGTGCCAGCAGTTCCCACAACGAAGAGACCCAGTACTTC; CDR3 protein: CASSSHNEETQYF; V gene: TRBV27; J gene: TRBJ2-5; clone size: -; D gene: -
CDR3 DNA: TGTGCCATCAGTGCGGGAGTCGACAATCAGCCCCAGCATTTT; CDR3 protein: CAISAGVDNQPQHF; V gene: TRBV10-3; J gene: TRBJ1-5; clone size: -; D gene: -
CDR3 DNA: TGTGCCAGCAGTTCACCAACAGGGGCGGGTGAAAAACTGTTTTTT; CDR3 protein: CASSSPTGAGEKLFF; V gene: TRBV28; J gene: TRBJ1-4; clone size: few; D gene: TRBD1
CDR3 DNA: TGTGCCAGCAGCTCCCAGGACAGCCCTTTTCTCTATGGCTACACCTTC; CDR3 protein: CASSSQDSPFLYGYTF; V gene: TRBV7-9; J gene: TRBJ1-2; clone size: -; D gene: -
CDR3 DNA: TGTGCCAGCAGCGCCGCGGGACGTCCCAGGAATGAGCAGTTCTTC; CDR3 protein: CASSAAGRPRNEQFF; V gene: TRBV9; J gene: TRBJ2-1; clone size: -; D gene: -
CDR3 DNA: TGTGCCAGCAGCCGAAACATGGAAGAGACCCAGTACTTC; CDR3 protein: CASSRNMEETQYF; V gene: TRBV7-8; J gene: TRBJ2-5; clone size: -; D gene: -
CDR3 DNA: TGTGCCAGCAGCTTAAGTTCATACTGGGGGGACAATCAGCCCCAGCATTTT; CDR3 protein: CASSLSSYWGDNQPQHF; V gene: TRBV5-4; J gene: TRBJ1-5; clone size: few; D gene: -
CDR3 DNA: TGTGCCAGCTCACCATCTCCCGGGACAGCCTCTGGAAACACCATATATTTT; CDR3 protein: CASSPSPGTASGNTIYF; V gene: TRBV18; J gene: TRBJ1-3; clone size: -; D gene: TRBD1
CDR3 DNA: TGCAGCGGCGGACAGGGTAGCTATGGCTACACCTTC; CDR3 protein: CSGGQGSYGYTF; V gene: TRBV29-1; J gene: TRBJ1-2; clone size: -; D gene: TRBD1
CDR3 DNA: TGTGCCAGCAGCCTTATCGGCGGGTCCTACGAGCAGTACTTC; CDR3 protein: CASSLIGGSYEQYF; V gene: TRBV28; J gene: TRBJ2-7; clone size: many; D gene: -
CDR3 DNA: TGTGCCAGCAGCACACAGGGTAGCAATGAAAAACTGTTTTTT; CDR3 protein: CASSTQGSNEKLFF; V gene: TRBV6-5; J gene: TRBJ1-4; clone size: -; D gene: -
CDR3 DNA: TGCGCCAGCAGCCCAACATTCCGGGACTATGCCGGGGAGCTGTTTTTT; CDR3 protein: CASSPTFRDYAGELFF; V gene: TRBV4-1; J gene: TRBJ2-2; clone size: -; D gene: TRBD2
CDR3 DNA: TGTGCCAGCGGTTGGAGGGATCCCTCCTACGAGCAGTACTTC; CDR3 protein: CASGWRDPSYEQYF; V gene: TRBV6-5; J gene: TRBJ2-7; clone size: -; D gene: -
CDR3 DNA: TGCGCCAGCAGCGGCGACAGCTGGGAAGCTTTCTTT; CDR3 protein: CASSGDSWEAFF; V gene: TRBV5-1; J gene: TRBJ1-1; clone size: -; D gene: -
CDR3 DNA: TGCGCCAGCAGCTTGGGGATAGCGGGAGTCACAGATACGCAGTATTTT; CDR3 protein: CASSLGIAGVTDTQYF; V gene: TRBV5-1; J gene: TRBJ2-3; clone size: once; D gene: TRBD2
CDR3 DNA: TGTGCCATCAGTGCCGCCGACAGGGTTTCAGGAAACACCATATATTTT; CDR3 protein: CAISAADRVSGNTIYF; V gene: TRBV10-3; J gene: TRBJ1-3; clone size: -; D gene: TRBD1
CDR3 DNA: TGTGCCAGCAGCTTAACAGGGGCTGGAAACACCATATATTTT; CDR3 protein: CASSLTGAGNTIYF; V gene: TRBV7-2; J gene: TRBJ1-3; clone size: -; D gene: TRBD1
CDR3 DNA: TGTGCCAGCAGTTTGCTGACACAATATGGCTACACCTTC; CDR3 protein: CASSLLTQYGYTF; V gene: TRBV28; J gene: TRBJ1-2; clone size: -; D gene: -
CDR3 DNA: TGTGCCACCAGCTTCCGGACTGTCAGCACTGAAGCTTTCTTT; CDR3 protein: CATSFRTVSTEAFF; V gene: TRBV15; J gene: TRBJ1-1; clone size: -; D gene: -